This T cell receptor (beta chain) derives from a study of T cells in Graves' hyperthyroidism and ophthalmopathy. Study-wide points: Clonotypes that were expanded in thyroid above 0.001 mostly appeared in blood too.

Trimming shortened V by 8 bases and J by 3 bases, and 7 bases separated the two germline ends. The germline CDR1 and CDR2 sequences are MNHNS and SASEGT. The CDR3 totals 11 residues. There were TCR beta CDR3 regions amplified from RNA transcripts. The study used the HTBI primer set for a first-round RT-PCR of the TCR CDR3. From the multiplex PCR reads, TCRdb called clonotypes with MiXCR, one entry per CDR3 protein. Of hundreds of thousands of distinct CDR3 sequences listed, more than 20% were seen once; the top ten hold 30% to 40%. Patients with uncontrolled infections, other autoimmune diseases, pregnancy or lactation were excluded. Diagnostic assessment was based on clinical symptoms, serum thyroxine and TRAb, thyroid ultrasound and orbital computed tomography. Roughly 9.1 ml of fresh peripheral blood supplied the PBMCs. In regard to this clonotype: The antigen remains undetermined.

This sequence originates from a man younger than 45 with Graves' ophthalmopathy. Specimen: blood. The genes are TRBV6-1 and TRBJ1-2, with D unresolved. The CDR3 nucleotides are TGTGCCAGCGGCAGTCACTATGGCTACACCTTC. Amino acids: CASGSHYGYTF.